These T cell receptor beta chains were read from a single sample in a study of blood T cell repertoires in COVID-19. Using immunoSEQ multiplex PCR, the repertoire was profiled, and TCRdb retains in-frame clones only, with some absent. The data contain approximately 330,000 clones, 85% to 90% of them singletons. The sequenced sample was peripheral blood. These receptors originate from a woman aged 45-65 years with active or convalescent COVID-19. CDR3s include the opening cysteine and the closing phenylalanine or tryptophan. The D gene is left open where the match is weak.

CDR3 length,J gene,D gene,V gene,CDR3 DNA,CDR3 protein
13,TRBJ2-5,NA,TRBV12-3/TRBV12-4,TGTGCCAGCAGCGTCCGGGCGGGAGAGACCCAGTACTTC,CASSVRAGETQYF
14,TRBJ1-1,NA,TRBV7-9,TGTGCCAGCAGCCCCCCCGGGGTGAACACTGAAGCTTTCTTT,CASSPPGVNTEAFF
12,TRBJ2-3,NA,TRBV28,TGTGCCAGCAGTTCTAGTGTAGATACGCAGTATTTT,CASSSSVDTQYF
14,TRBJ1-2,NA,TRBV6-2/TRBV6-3,TGTGCCAGCAGTTCGACACAGGGCAACTATGGCTACACCTTC,CASSSTQGNYGYTF
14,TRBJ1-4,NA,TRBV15,TGTGCCACCAGCAGAGGGGGGGGTACTGAAAAACTGTTTTTT,CATSRGGGTEKLFF
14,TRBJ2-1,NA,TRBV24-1,TGTGCCACTAGCCGTGGCGGCATGTACAATGAGCAGTTCTTC,CATSRGGMYNEQFF
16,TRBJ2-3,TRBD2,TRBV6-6,TGTGCCAGCAGTCCCACATTAGCGGGGGGAACAGATACGCAGTATTTT,CASSPTLAGGTDTQYF
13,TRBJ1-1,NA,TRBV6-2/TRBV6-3,TGTGCCAGCAGTTCTAGTAGGAGGGCTGAAGCTTTCTTT,CASSSSRRAEAFF
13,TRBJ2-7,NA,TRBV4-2,TGTGCCAGCAGCCAAGATGCCGGGGACGAGCAGTACTTC,CASSQDAGDEQYF
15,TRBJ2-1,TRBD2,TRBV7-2,TGTGCCAGCAGCTCTCAGCGGGGGGGATACAATGAGCAGTTCTTC,CASSSQRGGYNEQFF